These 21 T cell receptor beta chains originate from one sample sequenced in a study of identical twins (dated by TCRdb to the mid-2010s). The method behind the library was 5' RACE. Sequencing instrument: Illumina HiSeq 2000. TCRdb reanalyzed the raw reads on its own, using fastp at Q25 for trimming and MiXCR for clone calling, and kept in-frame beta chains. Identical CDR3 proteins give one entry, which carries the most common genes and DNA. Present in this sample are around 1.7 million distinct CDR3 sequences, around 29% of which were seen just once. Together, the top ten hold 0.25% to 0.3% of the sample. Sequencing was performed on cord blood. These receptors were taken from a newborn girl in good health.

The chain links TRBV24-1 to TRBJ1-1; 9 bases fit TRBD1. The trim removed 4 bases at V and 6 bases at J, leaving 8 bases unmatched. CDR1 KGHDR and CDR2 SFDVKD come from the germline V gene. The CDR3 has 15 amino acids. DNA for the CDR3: TGTGCCACCAGTGACCTACAGGGGGCGCAGGCTGAAGCTTTCTTT. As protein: CATSDLQGAQAEAFF.

The CDR3 is CASSTGREQYF. The CDR3 bases are TGTGCCAGCAGTACGGGACGAGAGCAGTACTTC. The chain couples TRBV2 to TRBJ2-7; possibly TRBD1 or TRBD2 for D (5 bases each). The V end lost 5 bases, the J end lost 7 bases, and 9 bases lay between the germline ends. The CDR3 is made up of 11 amino acids. Germline CDR1 is SNHLY and CDR2 is FYNNEI.

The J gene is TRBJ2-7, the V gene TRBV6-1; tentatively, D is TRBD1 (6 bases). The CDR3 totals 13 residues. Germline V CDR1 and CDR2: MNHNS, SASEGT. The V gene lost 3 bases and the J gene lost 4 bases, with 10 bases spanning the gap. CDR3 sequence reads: CASSEGDIYEQYF. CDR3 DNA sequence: TGTGCCAGCAGTGAGGGGGACATTTACGAGCAGTACTTC.

The CDR3 reads CASSLANVDEQFF. DNA of the CDR3: TGTGCCAGCAGCTTGGCCAACGTCGATGAGCAGTTCTTC. The chain combines TRBV5-6 with TRBJ2-1; D gene uncertain. The CDR3 runs to 13 residues. Per the germline V gene, CDR1 is SGHDT and CDR2 is YYEEEE. The V end was cut by 0 bases, the J end by 8 bases, with 9 bases between.

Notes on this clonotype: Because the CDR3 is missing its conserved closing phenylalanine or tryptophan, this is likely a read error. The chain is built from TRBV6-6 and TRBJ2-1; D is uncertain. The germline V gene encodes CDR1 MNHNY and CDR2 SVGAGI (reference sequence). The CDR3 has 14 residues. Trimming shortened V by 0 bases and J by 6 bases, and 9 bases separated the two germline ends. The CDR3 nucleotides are TGTGCCAGCAGTTACTCGGAGACTTTCAATGAGCAGTTCTAC. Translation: CASSYSETFNEQFY.

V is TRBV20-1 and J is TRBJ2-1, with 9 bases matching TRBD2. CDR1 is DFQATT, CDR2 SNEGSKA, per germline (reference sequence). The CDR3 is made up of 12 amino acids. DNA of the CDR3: TGCCGGGGACTAGCCGAATACAATGAGCAGTTCTTC. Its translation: CRGLAEYNEQFF.

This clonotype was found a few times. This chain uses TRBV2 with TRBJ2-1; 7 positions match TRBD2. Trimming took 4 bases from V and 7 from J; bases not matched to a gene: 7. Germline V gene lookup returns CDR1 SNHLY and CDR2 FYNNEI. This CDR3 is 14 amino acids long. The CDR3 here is CASSAWREKNEQFF. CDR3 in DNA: TGTGCCAGCAGTGCCTGGCGGGAGAAAAATGAGCAGTTCTTC.

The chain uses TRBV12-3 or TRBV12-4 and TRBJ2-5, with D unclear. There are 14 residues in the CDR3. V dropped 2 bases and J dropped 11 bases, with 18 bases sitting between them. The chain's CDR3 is CASSLRKGRDEQYF. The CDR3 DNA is TGTGCCAGCAGTTTAAGGAAAGGCCGCGATGAGCAGTACTTC.

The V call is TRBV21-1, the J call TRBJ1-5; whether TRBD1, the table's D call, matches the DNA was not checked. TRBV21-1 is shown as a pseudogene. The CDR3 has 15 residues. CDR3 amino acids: CASTGQVGSNQPQHF. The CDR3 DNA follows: TGTGCCAGCACTGGACAGGTCGGCAGCAATCAGCCCCAGCATTTT.

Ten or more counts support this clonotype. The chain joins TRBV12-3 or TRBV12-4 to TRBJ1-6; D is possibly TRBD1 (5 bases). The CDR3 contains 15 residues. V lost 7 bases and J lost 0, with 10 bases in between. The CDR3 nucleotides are TGTGCCAGCACCCCAGACAGCTCCTATAATTCACCCCTCCACTTT. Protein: CASTPDSSYNSPLHF.

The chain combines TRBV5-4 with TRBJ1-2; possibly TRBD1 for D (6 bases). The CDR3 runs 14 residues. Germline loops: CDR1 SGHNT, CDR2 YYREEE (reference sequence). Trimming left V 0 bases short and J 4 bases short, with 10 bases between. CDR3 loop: CASSLDREIYGYTF. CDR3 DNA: TGTGCCAGCAGCTTGGACAGGGAGATCTATGGCTACACCTTC.

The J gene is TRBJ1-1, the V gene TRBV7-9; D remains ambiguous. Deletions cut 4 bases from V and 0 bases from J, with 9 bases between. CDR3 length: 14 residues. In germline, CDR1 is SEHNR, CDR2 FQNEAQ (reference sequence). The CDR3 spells CASSYATVNTEAFF. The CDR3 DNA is TGTGCCAGCAGCTACGCGACTGTGAACACTGAAGCTTTCTTT.

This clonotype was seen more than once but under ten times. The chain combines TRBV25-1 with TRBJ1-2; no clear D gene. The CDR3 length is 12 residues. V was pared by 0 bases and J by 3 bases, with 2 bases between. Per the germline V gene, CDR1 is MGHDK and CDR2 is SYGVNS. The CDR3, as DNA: TGTGCCAGCAGTGAATACGACTATGGCTACACCTTC. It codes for CASSEYDYGYTF.

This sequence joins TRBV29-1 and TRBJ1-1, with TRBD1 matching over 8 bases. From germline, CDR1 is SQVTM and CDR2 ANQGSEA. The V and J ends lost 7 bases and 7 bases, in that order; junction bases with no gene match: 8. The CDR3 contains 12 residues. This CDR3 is CSDFDRGREAFF. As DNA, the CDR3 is TGCAGCGACTTCGACAGGGGTCGTGAAGCTTTCTTT.

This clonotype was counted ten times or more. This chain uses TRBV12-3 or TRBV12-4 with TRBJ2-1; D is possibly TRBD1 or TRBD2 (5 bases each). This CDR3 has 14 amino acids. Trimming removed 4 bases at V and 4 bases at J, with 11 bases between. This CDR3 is CASSWGKNYNEQFF. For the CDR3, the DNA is TGTGCCAGCAGTTGGGGGAAGAATTACAATGAGCAGTTCTTC.

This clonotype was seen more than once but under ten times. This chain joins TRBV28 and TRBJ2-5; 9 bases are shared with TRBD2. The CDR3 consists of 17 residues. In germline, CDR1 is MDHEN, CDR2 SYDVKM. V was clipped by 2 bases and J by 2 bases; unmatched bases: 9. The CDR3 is CASSLIATSGYQETQYF. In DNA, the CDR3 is TGTGCCAGCAGTTTAATAGCGACTAGCGGTTATCAAGAGACCCAGTACTTC.

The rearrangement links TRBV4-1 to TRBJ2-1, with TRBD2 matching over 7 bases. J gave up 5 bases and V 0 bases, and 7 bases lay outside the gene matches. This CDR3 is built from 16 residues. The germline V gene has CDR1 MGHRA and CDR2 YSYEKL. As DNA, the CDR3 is TGCGCCAGCAGCCAAGATCCCGGGAGGCCTAACAATGAGCAGTTCTTC. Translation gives CASSQDPGRPNNEQFF.

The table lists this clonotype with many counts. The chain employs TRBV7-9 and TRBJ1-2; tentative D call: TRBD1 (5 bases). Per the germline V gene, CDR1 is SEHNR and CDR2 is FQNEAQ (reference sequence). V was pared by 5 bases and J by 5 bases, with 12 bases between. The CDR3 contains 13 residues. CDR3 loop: CASSLSGLYGYTF. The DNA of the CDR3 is TGTGCCAGCAGCCTATCGGGACTTTATGGCTACACCTTC.

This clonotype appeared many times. The CDR3 sequence is CSVGLAGVGYEQYF. DNA for the CDR3: TGCAGCGTTGGACTAGCGGGAGTAGGGTACGAGCAGTACTTC. The J gene is TRBJ2-7, the V gene TRBV29-1; 12 bases map to TRBD2. The CDR3 runs to 14 residues. CDR1 is SQVTM and CDR2 is ANQGSEA in the germline V gene. Trimming took 4 bases from V and 4 from J; bases not matched to a gene: 5.

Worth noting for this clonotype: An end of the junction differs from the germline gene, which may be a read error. DNA for the CDR3: TGCGCCAGCAGCTTGCATCTTAGAGCGGGGACTAGCACAGGTACGCAGTATTTT. Protein product: CASSLHLRAGTSTGTQYF. V is TRBV5-1 and J is TRBJ2-3, with TRBD2 matching 9 bases. CDR1 and CDR2 (germline): SGHRS, YFSETQ. The CDR3 contains 18 residues.

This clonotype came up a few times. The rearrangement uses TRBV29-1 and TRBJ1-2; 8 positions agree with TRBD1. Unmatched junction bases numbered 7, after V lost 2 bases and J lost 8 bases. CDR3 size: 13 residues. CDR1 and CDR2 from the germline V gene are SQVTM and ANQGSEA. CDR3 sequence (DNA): TGCAGCGTTGAACGCCAGGGGGCGGGCGGCTACACCTTC. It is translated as CSVERQGAGGYTF. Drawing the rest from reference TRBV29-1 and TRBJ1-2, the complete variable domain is SAVISQKPSRDICQRGTSLTIQCQVDSQVTMMFWYRQQPGQSLTLIATANQGSEATYESGFVIDKFPISRPNLTFSTLTVSNMSPEDSSIYLCSVERQGAGGYTFGSGTRLTVV.